This TCR beta chain comes out of a study of blood T cell repertoires in COVID-19. TCRdb's table, derived via immunoSEQ multiplex PCR, lists solely in-frame clones and lacks some. The sample has 250,000 or so clones, roughly 90% seen once. This CDR3 is built from 16 residues. Losses at the gene ends were 4 bases for V and 5 bases for J; bases not matched to a gene: 14. Germline V CDR1 and CDR2: MNHEY, SMNVEV (reference sequence). Sequenced material: peripheral blood. This sequence originates from a woman aged 55-69 years with acute or convalescent COVID-19. The V and J genes are TRBV27 and TRBJ2-7; 7 bases map to TRBD1. CDR3 sequence reads: CASSSLTGNRRNEQYF. The CDR3 DNA sequence: TGTGCCAGCAGTTCACTGACAGGGAATCGACGAAACGAGCAGTACTTC.